Presented here are 2 T cell receptor beta chains from one specimen sequenced in a study of identical twins. From the 5' RACE reads, TCRdb called clonotypes with MiXCR, one entry per CDR3 protein. Of a few hundred thousand distinct CDR3 sequences listed, 9% are singletons. The sequenced sample was naive T cells sorted from blood. The receptors were sampled from a woman in her fifties or sixties in good health.

The CDR3 spells CASSEGTGGHYDYEQYV. The CDR3 DNA sequence: TGCGCCAGCAGTGAAGGGACAGGGGGCCATTATGATTACGAGCAGTACGTC. This chain links TRBV10-2 with TRBJ2-7; 12 bases fit TRBD1. Germline V gene lookup returns CDR1 WSHSY and CDR2 SAAADI. This CDR3 contains 17 residues. The ends lost 3 bases at V and 4 bases at J; junction bases unmatched: 10.

V gene TRBV3-1 combines with J gene TRBJ2-1, with no clear D. Looked up from germline, CDR1 is LGHDT and CDR2 is YNNKEL (reference sequence). The CDR3 consists of 15 residues. The V and J ends lost 0 bases and 2 bases respectively, with 8 bases between them. This chain's CDR3 is CASSQDMRTYNEQFF. CDR3 nucleotides: TGTGCCAGCAGCCAAGATATGAGGACCTACAATGAGCAGTTCTTC.